These T cell receptor beta chains were read from a single sample in a study of shared clonotypes between healthy human individuals. The protocol was immunoSEQ multiplex PCR, while the TCRdb copy is restricted to in-frame clones and leaves out a portion. The sample lists some 740,000 clones, 80% to 95% occurring once. The material sequenced was naive CD8+ T cells sorted from blood. These receptors all come from a man aged 25-40 years in good health. The CDR3 runs from the conserved cysteine through the conserved F or W. D genes are given only for firm matches. Only part of the rows carry a size: once, few, many, or a class if the clone is expanded.

>-|TRBJ2-5|TRBV11-2|-
CASSLSGRGQETQYF
TGTGCCAGCAGCTTATCAGGGAGAGGCCAAGAGACCCAGTACTTC
>-|TRBJ2-2|TRBV7-9|-
CASSFSGTGPNTGELFF
TGTGCCAGCAGCTTCTCCGGAACCGGGCCGAACACCGGGGAGCTGTTTTTT
>-|TRBJ2-7|TRBV28|-
CASRPLRNTYEQYF
TGTGCCAGCAGACCCCTCAGAAACACCTACGAGCAGTACTTC
>-|TRBJ1-5|TRBV28|-
CASSHPDLREPQHF
TGTGCCAGCAGCCACCCGGACCTGCGGGAGCCCCAGCATTTT
>TRBD1|TRBJ2-7|TRBV5-1|-
CASSFLDRGGRTDLSSYEQYF
TGCGCCAGCAGCTTCCTGGACAGGGGGGGTCGGACCGACTTAAGCTCCTACGAGCAGTACTTC
>-|TRBJ2-1|TRBV27|-
CATSQGNNEQFF
TGTGCCACCTCTCAGGGGAACAATGAGCAGTTCTTC
>TRBD2|TRBJ2-1|TRBV19|-
CASSIPAGGPYVEQFF
TGTGCCAGTAGTATTCCTGCGGGAGGGCCTTACGTGGAGCAGTTCTTC
>-|TRBJ2-7|TRBV6-5|few
CASSYGSGSLYEQYF
TGTGCCAGCAGTTACGGCTCCGGATCCCTCTACGAGCAGTACTTC
>TRBD2|TRBJ2-7|TRBV18|once
CASSSKTSGSSYEQYF
TGTGCCAGCTCATCCAAAACTAGCGGGAGCTCCTACGAGCAGTACTTC
>-|TRBJ2-7|TRBV27|-
CASSLFSGLLYEQYF
TGTGCCAGCAGTTTATTCTCGGGACTGCTTTACGAGCAGTACTTC
>-|TRBJ1-1|TRBV27|-
CASSPTGNTEAFF
TGTGCCAGCAGTCCGACAGGGAACACTGAAGCTTTCTTT
>TRBD1|TRBJ1-5|TRBV7-2|-
CASSPGTGYNQPQHF
TGTGCCAGCAGCCCCGGGACAGGCTACAATCAGCCCCAGCATTTT
>TRBD2|TRBJ2-7|TRBV7-9|-
CASSARLAGKLYEQYF
TGTGCCAGCAGCGCCAGACTAGCGGGAAAGCTATACGAGCAGTACTTC
>TRBD1|TRBJ2-3|TRBV9|once
CASSTRQGSSTDTQYF
TGTGCCAGCAGCACTCGACAGGGTTCTAGCACAGATACGCAGTATTTT
>-|TRBJ2-7|TRBV5-4|-
CASSLAMGGQYSYEQYF
TGTGCCAGCAGCTTGGCCATGGGGGGCCAATACTCCTACGAGCAGTACTTC
>-|TRBJ2-7|TRBV7-9|-
CASSSLDLYEQYF
TGTGCCAGCAGCTCATTGGACCTCTACGAGCAGTACTTC
>-|TRBJ2-2|TRBV11-3|-
CASSLAGEYGELFF
TGTGCCAGCAGCTTAGCCGGGGAATACGGGGAGCTGTTTTTT
>TRBD2|TRBJ2-7|TRBV7-9|-
CASSGGDDVYEQYF
TGTGCCAGCAGCGGGGGGGACGACGTCTACGAGCAGTACTTC